This entry lists 13 T cell receptor beta chains sequenced from one sample in a study of blood T cells in healthy people across ages. Primed by a sample-barcoded 5' primer and a J-beta primer mix, a second PCR proceeded for 7 to 11 cycles. From the 5' RACE reads, TCRdb called clonotypes with MiXCR, one entry per CDR3 protein. The data contain roughly 410,000 distinct CDR3 sequences, over 45% of them singletons. The sequenced material came from blood. Source of these receptors: a man aged 60-69 years in good health.

This chain connects TRBV20-1 to TRBJ2-1, with 10 bases aligning to TRBD2. Losses at the gene ends were 0 bases for V and 1 base for J; bases not matched to a gene: 9. Germline CDR1 is DFQATT and CDR2 is SNEGSKA (reference sequence). CDR3 length: 18 residues. The CDR3 DNA reads TGCAGTGCTAGAGAGTTCGCTAGCGGGGGCGTATCCTACAATGAGCAGTTCTTC. Amino acids: CSAREFASGGVSYNEQFF.

V usage is TRBV24-1 and J usage is TRBJ2-4, with 9 positions matching TRBD1. The J call may be wrong; the DNA end is better matched by TRBJ2-7. Germline V gene sequence: CDR1 KGHDR, CDR2 SFDVKD. The CDR3 consists of 14 residues. The CDR3 DNA reads TGTGCCACCAGTGATGGGGACAGGGCCTACGAGCAGTACTTC. The encoded protein is CATSDGDRAYEQYF.

The rearrangement uses TRBV21-1 and TRBJ2-5; the DNA was not used to check the table's D call, TRBD1. TRBV21-1 is a listed pseudogene. The CDR3 spans 16 residues. The DNA of the CDR3 is TGTGCCAGCAGCAAAGTTCCGGACAGGACGGAGGAGACCCAGTACTTC. This translates into CASSKVPDRTEETQYF.

This clonotype was seen a few times. The chain has TRBV10-3 and TRBJ1-1; D is ambiguous. The CDR3 runs 15 residues. The germline V gene encodes CDR1 ENHRY and CDR2 SYGVKD. Trimming removed 10 bases at V and 0 bases at J, with 18 bases between. The CDR3 sequence: CATQWGGAMNTEAFF. The CDR3 region has the DNA TGTGCCACCCAGTGGGGTGGTGCTATGAACACTGAAGCTTTCTTT.

The chain has TRBV7-2 and TRBJ2-3; TRBD2 might be the D (5 bases). Per the germline V gene, CDR1 is SGHTA and CDR2 is FQGNSA. The CDR3 runs to 14 residues. Trimming left V 6 bases short and J 4 bases short, with 14 bases between. The CDR3 is CASRRDVGSDTQYF. The CDR3 DNA reads as TGTGCCAGCAGACGGGATGTGGGCTCAGATACGCAGTATTTT.

This clonotype showed up just a few times. V and J are TRBV6-2 or TRBV6-3 and TRBJ2-3; a weak D match, TRBD2 (6 bases). The germline CDR1 and CDR2 sequences are MNHEY and SVGEGT. V lost 8 bases, J lost 8 bases, and 11 bases lay in between. This CDR3 has 11 residues. In DNA form, the CDR3 reads TGTGCCAGCTCAGTCGGGAGTACGCAGTATTTT. It specifies CASSVGSTQYF.

The rearrangement uses TRBV5-1 and TRBJ2-4, with D possibly matching TRBD2 (6 bases). V lost 4 bases to trimming and J lost 1 base, with 12 bases between them. The CDR3 is 15 residues long. From germline, CDR1 is SGHRS and CDR2 YFSETQ. The DNA for the CDR3 is TGCGCCAGCAGCGCGGGGACGGATGCCAAAAACATTCAGTACTTC. Translation: CASSAGTDAKNIQYF.

The rearrangement joins TRBV20-1 to TRBJ2-4; the D gene is possibly TRBD1 (5 bases). V was cut by 5 bases and J by 13 bases, with 24 bases left in between. The CDR3 has 14 amino acids. Per the germline V gene, CDR1 is DFQATT and CDR2 is SNEGSKA (reference sequence). CDR3 protein: CSAPPLNSGYKQYF. The CDR3 DNA sequence: TGCAGTGCTCCCCCATTAAACTCAGGGTACAAGCAGTACTTC.

The chain links TRBV18 to TRBJ2-5; no definite D call. Trimming cost V 6 bases and J 2 bases, with 10 bases left between them. The CDR3 is made up of 13 amino acids. CDR1 and CDR2 from the germline V gene are KGHSH and LQKENI. The CDR3 DNA follows: TGTGCCAGCTCCCCATACAGACAAGAGACCCAGTACTTC. This sequence encodes CASSPYRQETQYF.

About this clonotype itself: With a much larger clone just one base away, this may be a read error. The V gene is TRBV2, the J gene TRBJ2-1; the match to TRBD2 covers 9 bases. The V gene end was trimmed by 8 bases and the J gene end by 13 bases; junction bases not matched to a gene: 21. Germline CDR1 reads SNHLY; CDR2 reads FYNNEI. There are 16 residues in the CDR3. The CDR3 here is CASGGGGGLAGIGQFF. The CDR3 bases are TGTGCCAGCGGTGGGGGCGGAGGGCTAGCGGGAATCGGACAGTTCTTC.

This chain joins TRBV11-2 and TRBJ2-5; D could derive from TRBD1 or TRBD2 (6 bases each). Deletions cut 0 bases from V and 4 bases from J, with 15 bases between. Looked up from germline, CDR1 is SGHAT and CDR2 is FQNNGV. This CDR3 has 16 amino acids. The CDR3 DNA reads TGTGCCAGCAGCTTAGATGGTGGGGGGCGCGGAGAGACCCAGTACTTC. Amino acids: CASSLDGGGRGETQYF.

This clonotype was seen a handful of times. The V and J genes are TRBV18 and TRBJ1-2; D is undetermined. In germline, CDR1 is KGHSH, CDR2 LQKENI. V was pared by 4 bases and J by 4 bases, with 13 bases between. The CDR3 has 14 residues. CDR3 DNA: TGTGCCAGCTCACGGACGGACGCCACCTATGGCTACACCTTC. Amino acid sequence: CASSRTDATYGYTF.

This clonotype was found many times. DNA for the CDR3: TGTGCCAGCAGACCACAGGGGCCTATTATGGGGGAGCAGTACTTC. Protein product: CASRPQGPIMGEQYF. The rearrangement links TRBV7-2 to TRBJ2-7, with TRBD1 matching 7 bases. Looked up from germline, CDR1 is SGHTA and CDR2 is FQGNSA. V lost 6 bases and J lost 7; bases outside the gene matches: 15. This CDR3 spans 15 amino acids.